What follows are 5 T cell receptor beta chains derived from one specimen sequenced in a study of blood T cells in healthy people across ages. Through a sample-barcoded 5' primer and a J-beta primer mix, a second PCR was run for roughly 7 to 12 cycles. TCRdb redid the calling of the 5' RACE reads with MiXCR, one entry per CDR3 protein. The sample lists 550,000 to 600,000 distinct CDR3 sequences, more than 45% occurring once. Sequencing used blood. These receptor sequences come from a man at least 80 years old in good health.

The rearrangement joins TRBV20-1 to TRBJ2-1; TRBD2 matches at 10 bases. Germline CDR1 and CDR2: DFQATT and SNEGSKA (reference sequence). V trimming: 0 bases; J trimming: 10 bases; junction bases outside the gene matches: 6. The CDR3 consists of 14 residues. The CDR3, as DNA: TGCAGTGCTAGAGAGGCTAGCGGGAGAAGGGAGCAGTTCTTC. This sequence encodes CSAREASGRREQFF.

This clonotype was picked up a small number of times. The chain joins TRBV11-3 to TRBJ2-3; 7 nucleotides agree with TRBD2. Germline-derived CDR1 and CDR2 are SGHNT and YENEEA. V shed 5 bases and J 2 bases; nucleotides not matched to a gene: 10. The CDR3 loop spans 16 amino acids. CDR3: CASSPRTGGFTDTQYF. In nucleotides, the CDR3 is TGTGCCAGCAGCCCACGGACCGGGGGGTTCACAGATACGCAGTATTTT.

The genes are TRBV20-1 and TRBJ1-2; 11 bases fit TRBD1. V trimming: 2 bases; J trimming: 0 bases; junction bases outside the gene matches: 8. Germline CDR1 DFQATT, CDR2 SNEGSKA (reference sequence). The CDR3 has 17 residues. This CDR3 is CSARILGTGGTNYGYTF. The CDR3 coding sequence is TGCAGTGCTAGAATTCTCGGGACAGGGGGAACTAACTATGGCTACACCTTC.

There are a few counts of this clonotype. The chain has TRBV7-2 and TRBJ2-7; either TRBD1 or TRBD2 may supply D (5 bases each). The CDR3 extends over 15 amino acids. Deletions cut 5 bases from V and 2 bases from J, with 16 bases between. Germline assignment: CDR1 SGHTA and CDR2 FQGNSA. CDR3 amino acids: CASSRERGAPYEQYF. CDR3 nucleotide sequence: TGTGCCAGCAGCCGTGAGAGGGGCGCCCCCTACGAGCAGTACTTC. Together with reference TRBV7-2 and TRBJ2-7, the CDR3 gives the full variable domain: GAGVSQSPSNKVTEKGKDVELRCDPISGHTALYWYRQSLGQGLEFLIYFQGNSAPDKSGLPSDRFSAERTGGSVSTLTIQRTQQEDSAVYLCASSRERGAPYEQYFGPGTRLTVT.

The V gene is TRBV6-5, the J gene TRBJ2-5, with TRBD2 as a possible D gene (5 bases). The J call is doubtful: the DNA matches TRBJ2-7 better. The CDR3 is made up of 14 amino acids. The V gene's germline CDR1 is MNHEY and CDR2 SVGAGI. CDR3 in amino acids: CASSYRGPEGEQYF. The CDR3 nucleotides read TGTGCCAGCAGTTATCGGGGTCCCGAGGGCGAGCAGTACTTC.